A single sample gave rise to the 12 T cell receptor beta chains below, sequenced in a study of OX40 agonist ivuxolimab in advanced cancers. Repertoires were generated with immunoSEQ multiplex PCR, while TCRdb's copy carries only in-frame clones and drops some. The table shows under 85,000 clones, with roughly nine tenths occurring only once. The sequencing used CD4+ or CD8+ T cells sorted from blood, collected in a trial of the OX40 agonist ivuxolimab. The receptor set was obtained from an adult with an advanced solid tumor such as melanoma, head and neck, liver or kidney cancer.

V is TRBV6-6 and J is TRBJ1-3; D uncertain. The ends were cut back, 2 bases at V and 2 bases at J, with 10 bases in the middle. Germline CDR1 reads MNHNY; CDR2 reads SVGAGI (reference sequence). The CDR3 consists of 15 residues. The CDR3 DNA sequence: TGTGCCAGCAGTTACGCGGAGGGTCCTGGAAACACCATATATTTT. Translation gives CASSYAEGPGNTIYF.

The CDR3 DNA follows: TGTGCCAGCAGTGAGGGCACTCCGGGACGGAGGGGCTACGAGCAGTACTTC. It codes for CASSEGTPGRRGYEQYF. This sequence joins TRBV6-1 and TRBJ2-7; possible D gene TRBD2, 6 bases. There are 17 residues in the CDR3. Germline V lookup: CDR1 MNHNS, CDR2 SASEGT. Deletions cut 3 bases from V and 3 bases from J, with 21 bases between.

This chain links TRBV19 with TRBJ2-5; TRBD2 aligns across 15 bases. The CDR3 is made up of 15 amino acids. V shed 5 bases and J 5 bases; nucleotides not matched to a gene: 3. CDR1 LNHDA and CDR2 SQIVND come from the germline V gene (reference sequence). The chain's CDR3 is CASSGTSGRWETQYF. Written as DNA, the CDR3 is TGTGCCAGTAGTGGGACTAGCGGGAGGTGGGAGACCCAGTACTTC.

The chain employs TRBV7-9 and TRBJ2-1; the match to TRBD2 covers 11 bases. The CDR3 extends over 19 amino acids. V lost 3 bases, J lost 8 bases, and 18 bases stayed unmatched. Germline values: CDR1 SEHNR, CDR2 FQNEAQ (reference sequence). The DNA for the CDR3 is TGTGCCAGCAGCTTGTCCGGGACTAGCGGTTCAAGGGGGGGCGATGAGCAGTTCTTC. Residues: CASSLSGTSGSRGGDEQFF. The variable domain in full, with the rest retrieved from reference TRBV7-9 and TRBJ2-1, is DTGVSQNPRHKITKRGQNVTFRCDPISEHNRLYWYRQTLGQGPEFLTYFQNEAQLEKSRLLSDRFSAERPKGSFSTLEIQRTEQGDSAMYLCASSLSGTSGSRGGDEQFFGPGTRLTVL.

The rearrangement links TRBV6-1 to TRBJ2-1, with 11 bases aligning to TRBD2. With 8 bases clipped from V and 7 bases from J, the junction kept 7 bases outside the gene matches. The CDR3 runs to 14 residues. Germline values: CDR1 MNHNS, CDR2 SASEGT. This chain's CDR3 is CASLLAGAQNEQFF. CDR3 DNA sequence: TGTGCCAGCTTACTAGCGGGAGCGCAAAATGAGCAGTTCTTC.

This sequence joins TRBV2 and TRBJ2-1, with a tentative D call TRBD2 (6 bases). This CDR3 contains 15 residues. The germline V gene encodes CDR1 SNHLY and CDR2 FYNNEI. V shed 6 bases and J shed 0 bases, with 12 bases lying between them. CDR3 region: CASRGDLSSYNEQFF. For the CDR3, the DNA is TGTGCCAGCAGGGGGGACTTAAGCTCCTACAATGAGCAGTTCTTC. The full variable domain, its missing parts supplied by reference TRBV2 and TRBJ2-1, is EPEVTQTPSHQVTQMGQEVILRCVPISNHLYFYWYRQILGQKVEFLVSFYNNEISEKSEIFDDQFSVERPDGSNFTLKIRSTKLEDSAMYFCASRGDLSSYNEQFFGPGTRLTVL.

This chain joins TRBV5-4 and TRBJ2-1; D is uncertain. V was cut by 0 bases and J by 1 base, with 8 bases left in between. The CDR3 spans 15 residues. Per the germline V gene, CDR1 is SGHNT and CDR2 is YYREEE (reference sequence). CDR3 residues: CASSLGWLSYNEQFF. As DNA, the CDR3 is TGTGCCAGCAGCTTGGGGTGGTTGTCCTACAATGAGCAGTTCTTC.

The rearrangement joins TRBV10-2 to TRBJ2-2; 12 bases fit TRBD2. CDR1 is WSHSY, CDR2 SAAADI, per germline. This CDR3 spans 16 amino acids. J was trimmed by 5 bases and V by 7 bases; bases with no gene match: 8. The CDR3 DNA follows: TGCGCCAGCACCCCTAGCGGGAGGGCCGGGACCGGGGAGCTGTTTTTT. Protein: CASTPSGRAGTGELFF.

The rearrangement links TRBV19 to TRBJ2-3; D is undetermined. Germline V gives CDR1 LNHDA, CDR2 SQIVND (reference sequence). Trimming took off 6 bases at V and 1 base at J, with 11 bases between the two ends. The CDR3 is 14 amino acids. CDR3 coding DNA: TGTGCCAGTAGCCCAGAAATTGGCACAGATACGCAGTATTTT. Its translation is CASSPEIGTDTQYF.

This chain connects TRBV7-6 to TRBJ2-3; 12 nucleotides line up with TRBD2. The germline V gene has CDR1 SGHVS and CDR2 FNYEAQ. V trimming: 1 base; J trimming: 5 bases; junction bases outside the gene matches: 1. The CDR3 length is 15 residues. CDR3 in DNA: TGTGCCAGCAGCTTAGGGACTAGCGGGATAGATACGCAGTATTTT. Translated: CASSLGTSGIDTQYF.

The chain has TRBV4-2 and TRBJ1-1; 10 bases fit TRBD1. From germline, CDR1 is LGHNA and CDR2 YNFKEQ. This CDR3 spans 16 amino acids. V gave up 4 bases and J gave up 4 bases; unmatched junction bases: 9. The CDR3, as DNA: TGTGCCAGCAGCCGCGGGACAGGGGCCCTGAGCACTGAAGCTTTCTTT. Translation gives CASSRGTGALSTEAFF.

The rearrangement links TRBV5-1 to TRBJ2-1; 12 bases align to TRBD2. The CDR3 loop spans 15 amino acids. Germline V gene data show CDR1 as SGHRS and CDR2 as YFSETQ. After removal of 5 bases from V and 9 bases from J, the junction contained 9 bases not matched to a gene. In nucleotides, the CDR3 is TGCGCCAGCAGTCCAGGACTAGCGGGATCGGGTGAGCAGTTCTTC. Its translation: CASSPGLAGSGEQFF.